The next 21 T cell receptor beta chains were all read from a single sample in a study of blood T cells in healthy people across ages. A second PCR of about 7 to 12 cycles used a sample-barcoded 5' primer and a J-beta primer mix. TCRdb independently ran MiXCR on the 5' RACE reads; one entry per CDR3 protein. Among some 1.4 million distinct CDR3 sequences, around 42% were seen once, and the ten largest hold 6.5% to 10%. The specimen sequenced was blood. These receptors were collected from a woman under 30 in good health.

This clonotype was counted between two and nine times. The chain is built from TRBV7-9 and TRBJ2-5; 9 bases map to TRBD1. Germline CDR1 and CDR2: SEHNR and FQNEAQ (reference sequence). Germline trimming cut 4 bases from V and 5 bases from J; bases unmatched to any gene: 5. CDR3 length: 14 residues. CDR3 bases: TGTGCCAGCAGCTCCCCGACAGGGGGGGAGACCCAGTACTTC. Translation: CASSSPTGGETQYF. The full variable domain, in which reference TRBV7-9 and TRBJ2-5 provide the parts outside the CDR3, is DTGVSQNPRHKITKRGQNVTFRCDPISEHNRLYWYRQTLGQGPEFLTYFQNEAQLEKSRLLSDRFSAERPKGSFSTLEIQRTEQGDSAMYLCASSSPTGGETQYFGPGTRLLVL.

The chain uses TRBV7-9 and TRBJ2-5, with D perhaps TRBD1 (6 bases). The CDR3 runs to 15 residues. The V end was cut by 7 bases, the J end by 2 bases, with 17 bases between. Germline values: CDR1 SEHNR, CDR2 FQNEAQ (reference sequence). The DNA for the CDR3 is TGTGCCAGCATCAGAGAGACAGGTGTGCAAGAGACCCAGTACTTC. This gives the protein CASIRETGVQETQYF.

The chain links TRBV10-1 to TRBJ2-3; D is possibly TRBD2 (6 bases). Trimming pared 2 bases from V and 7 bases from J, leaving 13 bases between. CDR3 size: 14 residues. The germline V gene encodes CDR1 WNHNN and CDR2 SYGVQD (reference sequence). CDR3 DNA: TGCGCCAGCAGTGAGGGAGGGACGGCCAATACGCAGTATTTT. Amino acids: CASSEGGTANTQYF.

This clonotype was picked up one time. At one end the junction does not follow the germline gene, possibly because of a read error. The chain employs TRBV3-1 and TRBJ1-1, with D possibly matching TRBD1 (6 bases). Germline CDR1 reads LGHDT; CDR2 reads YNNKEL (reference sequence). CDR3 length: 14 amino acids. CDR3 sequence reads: CASNQGGPSSEAFF. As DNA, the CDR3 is TGTGCCAGCAACCAAGGGGGACCAAGCTCTGAAGCTTTCTTT.

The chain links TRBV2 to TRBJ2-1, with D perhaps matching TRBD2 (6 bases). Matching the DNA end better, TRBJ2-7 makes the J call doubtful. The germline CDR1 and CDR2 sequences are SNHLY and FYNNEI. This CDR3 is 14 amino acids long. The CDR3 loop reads CASGNGLNYNEQYF. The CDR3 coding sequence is TGTGCCAGCGGGAACGGACTAAACTACAATGAGCAGTACTTC.

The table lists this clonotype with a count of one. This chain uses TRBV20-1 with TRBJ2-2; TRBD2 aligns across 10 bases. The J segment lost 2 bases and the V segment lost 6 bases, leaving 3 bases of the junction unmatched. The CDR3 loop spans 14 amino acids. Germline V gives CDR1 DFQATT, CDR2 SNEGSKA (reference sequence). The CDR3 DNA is TGCAGTGCACCTAGCGGGGGAAACACCGGGGAGCTGTTTTTT. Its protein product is CSAPSGGNTGELFF.

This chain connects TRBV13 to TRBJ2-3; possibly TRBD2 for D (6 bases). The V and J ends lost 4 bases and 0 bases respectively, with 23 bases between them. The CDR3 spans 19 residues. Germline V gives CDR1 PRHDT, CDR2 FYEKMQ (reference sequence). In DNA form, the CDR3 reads TGTGCCAGCAGCTCGCCCCCTGGGCGGGGAATACCTAGCACAGATACGCAGTATTTT. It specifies CASSSPPGRGIPSTDTQYF.

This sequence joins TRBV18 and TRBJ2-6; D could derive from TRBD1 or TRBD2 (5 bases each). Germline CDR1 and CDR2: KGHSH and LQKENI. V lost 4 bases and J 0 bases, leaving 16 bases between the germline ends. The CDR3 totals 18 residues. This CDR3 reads CASSLTRDRDSGANVLTF. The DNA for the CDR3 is TGTGCCAGCTCACTCACTAGGGACCGCGACTCTGGGGCCAACGTCCTGACTTTC.

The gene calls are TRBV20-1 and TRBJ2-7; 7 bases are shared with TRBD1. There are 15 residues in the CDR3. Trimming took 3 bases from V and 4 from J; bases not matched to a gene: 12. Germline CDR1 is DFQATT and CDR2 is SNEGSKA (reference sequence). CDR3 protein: CSASLPGTALYEQYF. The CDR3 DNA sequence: TGCAGTGCTAGTCTCCCAGGGACAGCCTTATACGAGCAGTACTTC.

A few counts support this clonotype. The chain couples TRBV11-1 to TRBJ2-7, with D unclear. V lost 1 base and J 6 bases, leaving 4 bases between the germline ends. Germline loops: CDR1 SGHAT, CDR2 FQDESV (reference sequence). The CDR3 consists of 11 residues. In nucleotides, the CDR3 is TGTGCCAGCAGCTTAGAATTCGAGCAGTACTTC. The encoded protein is CASSLEFEQYF. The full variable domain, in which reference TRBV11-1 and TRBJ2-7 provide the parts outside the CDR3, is EAEVAQSPRYKITEKSQAVAFWCDPISGHATLYWYRQILGQGPELLVQFQDESVVDDSQLPKDRFSAERLKGVDSTLKIQPAELGDSAMYLCASSLEFEQYFGPGTRLTVT.

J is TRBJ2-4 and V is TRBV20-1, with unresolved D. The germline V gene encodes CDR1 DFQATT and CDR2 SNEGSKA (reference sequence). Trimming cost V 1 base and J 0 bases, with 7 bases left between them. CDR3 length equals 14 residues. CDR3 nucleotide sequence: TGCAGTGCTAGAGCGACGGAAGCCAAAAACATTCAGTACTTC. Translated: CSARATEAKNIQYF.

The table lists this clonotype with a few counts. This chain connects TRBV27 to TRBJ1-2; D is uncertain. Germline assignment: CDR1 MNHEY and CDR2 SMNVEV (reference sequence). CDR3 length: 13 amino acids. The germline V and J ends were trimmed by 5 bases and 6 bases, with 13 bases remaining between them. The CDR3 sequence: CASSPVGGNGYTF. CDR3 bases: TGTGCCAGCAGTCCTGTGGGAGGGAATGGCTACACCTTC.

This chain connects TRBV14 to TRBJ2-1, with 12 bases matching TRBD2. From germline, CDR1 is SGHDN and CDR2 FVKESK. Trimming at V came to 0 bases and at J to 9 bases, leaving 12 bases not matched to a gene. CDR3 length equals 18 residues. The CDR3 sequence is CASSQDPSLAGGQSEQFF. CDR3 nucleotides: TGTGCCAGCAGCCAAGATCCTTCGCTAGCGGGAGGGCAAAGTGAGCAGTTCTTC.

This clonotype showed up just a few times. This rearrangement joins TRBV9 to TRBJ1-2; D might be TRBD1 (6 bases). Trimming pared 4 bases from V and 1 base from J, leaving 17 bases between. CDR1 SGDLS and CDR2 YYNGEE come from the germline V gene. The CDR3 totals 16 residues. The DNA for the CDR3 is TGTGCCAGCAGCTCAAAGGGGGACTATAATAACTATGGCTACACCTTC. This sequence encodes CASSSKGDYNNYGYTF.

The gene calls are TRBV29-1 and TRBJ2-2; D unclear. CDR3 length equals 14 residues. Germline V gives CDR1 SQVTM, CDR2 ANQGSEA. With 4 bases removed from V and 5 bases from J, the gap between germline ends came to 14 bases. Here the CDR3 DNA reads TGCAGCGTTGGCCCTGGCTATGAGACCGGGGAGCTGTTTTTT. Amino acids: CSVGPGYETGELFF.

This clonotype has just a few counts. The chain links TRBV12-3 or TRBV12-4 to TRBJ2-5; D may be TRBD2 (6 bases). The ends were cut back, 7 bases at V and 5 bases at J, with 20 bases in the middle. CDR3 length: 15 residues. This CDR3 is CASTTRLGGGETQYF. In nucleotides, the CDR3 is TGTGCCAGCACTACAAGGCTCGGGGGTGGGGAGACCCAGTACTTC.

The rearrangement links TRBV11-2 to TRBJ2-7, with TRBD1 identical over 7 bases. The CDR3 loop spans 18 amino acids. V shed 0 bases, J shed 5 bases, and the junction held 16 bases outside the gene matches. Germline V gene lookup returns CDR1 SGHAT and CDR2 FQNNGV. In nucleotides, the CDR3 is TGTGCCAGCAGCTTAGACAGGATAGCTTCAGGGGGATTGAACGAGCAGTACTTC. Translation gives CASSLDRIASGGLNEQYF.

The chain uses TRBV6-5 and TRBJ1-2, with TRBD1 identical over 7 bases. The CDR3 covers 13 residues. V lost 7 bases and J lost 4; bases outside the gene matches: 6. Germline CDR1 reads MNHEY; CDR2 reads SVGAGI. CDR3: CASNGGGTYGYTF. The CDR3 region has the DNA TGTGCCAGCAACGGAGGGGGCACCTATGGCTACACCTTC.

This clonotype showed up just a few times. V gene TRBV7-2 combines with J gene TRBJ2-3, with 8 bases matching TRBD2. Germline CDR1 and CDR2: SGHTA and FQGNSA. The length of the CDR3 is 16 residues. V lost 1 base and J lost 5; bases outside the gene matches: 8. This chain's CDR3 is CASSLVGTSRVDTQYF. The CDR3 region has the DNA TGTGCCAGCAGCTTAGTAGGGACTAGTCGAGTAGATACGCAGTATTTT.

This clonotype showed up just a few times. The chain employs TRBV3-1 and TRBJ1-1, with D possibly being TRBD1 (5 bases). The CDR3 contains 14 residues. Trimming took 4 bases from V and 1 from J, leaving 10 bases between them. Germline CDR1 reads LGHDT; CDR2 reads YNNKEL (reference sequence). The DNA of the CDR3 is TGTGCCAGCAGCCCGGGACCCAAGAACACTGAAGCTTTCTTT. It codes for CASSPGPKNTEAFF.

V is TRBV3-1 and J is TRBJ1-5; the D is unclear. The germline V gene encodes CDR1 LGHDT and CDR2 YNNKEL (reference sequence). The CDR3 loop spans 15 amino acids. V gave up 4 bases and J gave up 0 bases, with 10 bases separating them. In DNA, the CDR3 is TGTGCCAGCAGCCCACGGGCGGCTAGCAATCAGCCCCAGCATTTT. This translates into CASSPRAASNQPQHF.